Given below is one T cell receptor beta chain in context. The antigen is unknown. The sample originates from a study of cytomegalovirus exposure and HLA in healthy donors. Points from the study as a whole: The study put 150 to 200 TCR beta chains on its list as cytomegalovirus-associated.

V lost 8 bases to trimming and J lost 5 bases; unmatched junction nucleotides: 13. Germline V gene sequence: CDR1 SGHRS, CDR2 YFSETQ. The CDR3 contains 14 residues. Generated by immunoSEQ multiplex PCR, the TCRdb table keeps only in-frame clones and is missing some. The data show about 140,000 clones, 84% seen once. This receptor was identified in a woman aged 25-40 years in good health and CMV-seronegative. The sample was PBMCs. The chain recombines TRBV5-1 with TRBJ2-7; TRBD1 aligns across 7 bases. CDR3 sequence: CASHRDSESNEQYF. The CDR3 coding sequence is TGCGCCAGTCACCGGGACAGTGAGTCCAACGAGCAGTACTTC.